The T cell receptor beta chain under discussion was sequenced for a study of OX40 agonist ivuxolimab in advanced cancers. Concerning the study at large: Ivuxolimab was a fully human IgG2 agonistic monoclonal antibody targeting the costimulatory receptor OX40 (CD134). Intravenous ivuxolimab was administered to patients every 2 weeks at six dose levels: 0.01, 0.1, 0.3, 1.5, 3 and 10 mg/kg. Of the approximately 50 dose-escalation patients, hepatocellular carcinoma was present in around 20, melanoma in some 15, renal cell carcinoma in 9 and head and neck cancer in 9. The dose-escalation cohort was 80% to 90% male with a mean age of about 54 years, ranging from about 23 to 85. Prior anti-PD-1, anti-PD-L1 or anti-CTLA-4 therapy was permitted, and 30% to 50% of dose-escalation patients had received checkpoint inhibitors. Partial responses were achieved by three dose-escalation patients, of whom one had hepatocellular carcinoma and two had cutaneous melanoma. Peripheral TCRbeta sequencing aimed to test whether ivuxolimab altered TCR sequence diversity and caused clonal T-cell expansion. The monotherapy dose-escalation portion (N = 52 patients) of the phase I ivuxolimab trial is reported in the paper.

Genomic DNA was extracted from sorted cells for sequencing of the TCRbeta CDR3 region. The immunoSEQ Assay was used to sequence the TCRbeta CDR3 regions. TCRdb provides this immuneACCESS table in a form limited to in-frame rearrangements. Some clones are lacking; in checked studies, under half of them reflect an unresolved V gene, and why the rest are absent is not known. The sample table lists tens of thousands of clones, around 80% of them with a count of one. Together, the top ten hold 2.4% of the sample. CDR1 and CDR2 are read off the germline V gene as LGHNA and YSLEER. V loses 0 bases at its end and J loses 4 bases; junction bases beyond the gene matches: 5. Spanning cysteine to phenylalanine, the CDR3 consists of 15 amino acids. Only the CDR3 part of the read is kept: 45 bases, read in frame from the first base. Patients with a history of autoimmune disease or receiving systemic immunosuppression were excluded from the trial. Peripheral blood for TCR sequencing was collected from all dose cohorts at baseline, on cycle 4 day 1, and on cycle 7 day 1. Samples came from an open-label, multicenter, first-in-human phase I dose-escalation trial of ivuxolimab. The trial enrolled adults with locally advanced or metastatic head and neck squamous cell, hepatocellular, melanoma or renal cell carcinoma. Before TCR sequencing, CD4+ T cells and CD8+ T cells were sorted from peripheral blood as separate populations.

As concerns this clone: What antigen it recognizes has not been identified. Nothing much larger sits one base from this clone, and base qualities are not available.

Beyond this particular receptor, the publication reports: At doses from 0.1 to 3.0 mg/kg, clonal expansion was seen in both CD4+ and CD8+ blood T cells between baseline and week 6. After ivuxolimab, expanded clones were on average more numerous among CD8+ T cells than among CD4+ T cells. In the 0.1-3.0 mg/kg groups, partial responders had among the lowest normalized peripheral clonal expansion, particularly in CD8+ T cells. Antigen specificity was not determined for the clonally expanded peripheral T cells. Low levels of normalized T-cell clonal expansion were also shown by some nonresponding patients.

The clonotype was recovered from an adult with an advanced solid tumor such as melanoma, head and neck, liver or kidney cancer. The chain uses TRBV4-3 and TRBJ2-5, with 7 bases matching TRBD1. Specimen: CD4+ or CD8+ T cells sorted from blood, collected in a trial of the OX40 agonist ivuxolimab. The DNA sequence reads TGCGCCAGCAGCCAAGAGGACAGGCTCCGAGAGACCCAGTACTTC. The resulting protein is CASSQEDRLRETQYF.